This T cell receptor beta chain was documented in a study of molecular identifiers for immune sequencing clone quantification. Study details: In the replicates, RNA derived from around 20,000 or 99,000 naive CD8 cells was divided into five parts, and four were sequenced. Study-level results: It was shown that clones above 20 RNA copies held over 97% of effector molecules, but under 1% in naive cells.

V was cut by 0 bases and J by 1 base, with 7 bases left in between. CDR1 and CDR2 from the germline V gene are LGHDT and YNNKEL (reference sequence). This CDR3 is built from 16 residues. Worth noting for this clonotype: Its antigen is currently unknown.

Generation of bulk TCR libraries relied on previously described methods and listed TCR primers. TCRdb reanalysed the PCR reads using MiXCR and keeps one entry per CDR3 protein. The table records fewer than 350,000 distinct CDR3 sequences, about a fifth of them present only once. Sorting captured naive CD8 T cells as CD8+CD4-CCR7+CD45RA+. Material: naive CD8+ T cells from blood, with Jurkat cell RNA spiked in. Subset specified: FACS-sorted CD8+CD4-CCR7+CD45RA+ naive T cells. This chain uses TRBV3-1 with TRBJ1-6; no firm D call. This receptor was obtained from a human donor in good health. Some libraries in this study had Jurkat cell RNA spiked in. CDR3 amino acids: CASSQDLRSYNSPLHF. In nucleotides, the CDR3 is TGTGCCAGCAGCCAAGACCTAAGGTCCTATAATTCACCCCTCCACTTT.